The 26 T cell receptor beta chains presented below share a single source sample, sequenced in a study of regulatory T cells in long-lasting Graves disease. Building the TCR beta libraries relied on iRepertoire HTBI primers, and CDR3 regions underwent Arm-PCR. MiXCR was run by TCRdb on the multiplex PCR reads, yielding one entry per CDR3 protein. The data hold some 300,000 distinct CDR3 sequences, with 20% to 25% observed a single time. The sample's time point: persistent/refractory GD, antithyroid drugs over 5 years with positive TRAb. The TCR library was prepared using RNA isolated from PBMCs. Source: peripheral blood mononuclear cells (PBMCs), taken when the disease was refractory, from a patient treated with antithyroid drugs. The receptors were gathered from a female donor with Graves disease.

This clonotype showed up just a few times. The V gene is TRBV28, the J gene TRBJ2-7, with D maybe TRBD1 (5 bases). Trimming removed 5 bases from V and 5 bases from J, with 10 bases in between. The germline CDR1 and CDR2 sequences are MDHEN and SYDVKM. CDR3 length equals 12 residues. The CDR3 nucleotides read TGTGCCAGCAGTGGGGCGTGGGACGAGCAGTACTTC. Protein product: CASSGAWDEQYF.

There are many counts of this clonotype. CDR3 amino acids: CASSQAGAGDGETQYF. DNA of the CDR3: TGTGCCAGCAGCCAAGCGGGGGCAGGGGATGGGGAGACCCAGTACTTC. This chain joins TRBV3-1 and TRBJ2-5; D could derive from TRBD1 or TRBD2 (6 bases each). Germline assignment: CDR1 LGHDT and CDR2 YNNKEL (reference sequence). The CDR3 extends over 16 amino acids. V lost 1 base, J lost 5 bases, and 17 bases lay in between.

This clonotype came up many times. The chain joins TRBV2 to TRBJ1-1, with D perhaps matching TRBD1 (5 bases). V was cut by 7 bases and J by 1 base, with 7 bases left in between. The CDR3 is made up of 12 amino acids. In germline, CDR1 is SNHLY, CDR2 FYNNEI. The CDR3 loop is CASNGGNTEAFF. CDR3 sequence (DNA): TGTGCCAGCAATGGGGGGAACACTGAAGCTTTCTTT.

The chain joins TRBV7-2 to TRBJ1-5; D not resolved. The germline CDR1 and CDR2 sequences are SGHTA and FQGNSA. The CDR3 is made up of 14 amino acids. The V gene lost 5 bases and the J gene lost 5 bases, with 13 bases spanning the gap. The DNA for the CDR3 is TGTGCCAGCAGCATCCGGGCCCCCGATCAGCCCCAGCATTTT. As protein: CASSIRAPDQPQHF.

The V and J genes are TRBV6-1 and TRBJ1-5; possible D gene TRBD1, 6 bases. V was trimmed by 10 bases and J by 3 bases, leaving 19 bases between them. The germline gives CDR1 MNHNS, CDR2 SASEGT. This CDR3 spans 15 amino acids. CDR3 coding DNA: TGTGCCACCGAGTCACAGGGAGCACTCAATCAGCCCCAGCATTTT. Residues: CATESQGALNQPQHF.

In its sample, this clonotype was seen many times. The CDR3 DNA follows: TGTGCCAGCAGCCCCCCGGCCAGGGGCAACTATGGCTACACCTTC. It is translated as CASSPPARGNYGYTF. This chain uses TRBV12-3 or TRBV12-4 with TRBJ1-2; tentative D call: TRBD1 (6 bases). CDR3 length: 15 residues. V lost 6 bases and J lost 2, with 16 bases in between.

This clonotype was recorded at least ten times. The J gene is TRBJ2-7, the V gene TRBV7-3; D may be TRBD2 (6 bases). Germline CDR1 reads SGHTA; CDR2 reads FQGTGA. V lost 5 bases and J lost 4, with 15 bases in between. The CDR3 is 14 amino acids. The chain's CDR3 is CASSQAGLGYEQYF. The CDR3 nucleotides are TGTGCCAGCAGCCAGGCGGGGCTGGGGTACGAGCAGTACTTC.

The rearrangement joins TRBV2 to TRBJ2-3; D unresolved. The CDR3 has 15 residues. Trimming stripped 4 bases from V and 5 bases from J, with 16 bases between. CDR1 and CDR2 from the germline V gene are SNHLY and FYNNEI. CDR3 nucleotides: TGTGCCAGCAGTGGACCCCTCAGACCCGGAGATACGCAGTATTTT. Residues: CASSGPLRPGDTQYF.

The rearrangement uses TRBV4-3 and TRBJ1-2; maybe TRBD1 (6 bases). Trimming pared 0 bases from V and 2 bases from J, leaving 16 bases between. This CDR3 region has 17 residues. Germline V gene data show CDR1 as LGHNA and CDR2 as YSLEER. CDR3 in DNA: TGCGCCAGCAGCCAAGATCTCGGGGGCCTGTACAACTATGGCTACACCTTC. Translating it yields CASSQDLGGLYNYGYTF.

The chain combines TRBV7-9 with TRBJ2-1, with 16 bases fitting TRBD2. The germline V gene has CDR1 SEHNR and CDR2 FQNEAQ (reference sequence). The V and J ends lost 5 bases and 4 bases, in that order; junction bases with no gene match: 5. The CDR3 length is 17 residues. The CDR3 sequence is CASSLPGLAGGYNEQFF. DNA for the CDR3: TGTGCCAGCAGCCTCCCGGGACTAGCGGGAGGGTACAATGAGCAGTTCTTC. The entire variable domain, with the rest obtained from reference TRBV7-9 and TRBJ2-1, is as follows: DTGVSQNPRHKITKRGQNVTFRCDPISEHNRLYWYRQTLGQGPEFLTYFQNEAQLEKSRLLSDRFSAERPKGSFSTLEIQRTEQGDSAMYLCASSLPGLAGGYNEQFFGPGTRLTVL.

V usage is TRBV10-3 and J usage is TRBJ2-2, with D tentatively TRBD1 (5 bases). CDR1 ENHRY and CDR2 SYGVKD come from the germline V gene. This CDR3 comprises 14 residues. V lost 8 bases to trimming and J lost 0 bases, with 10 bases between them. CDR3 loop: CAIRETANTGELFF. The CDR3 DNA is TGTGCCATCCGCGAGACAGCGAACACCGGGGAGCTGTTTTTT.

Only a few counts were recorded for this clonotype. The genes are TRBV5-1 and TRBJ2-5; TRBD2 aligns across 7 bases. Trimming at V came to 0 bases and at J to 2 bases, leaving 7 bases not matched to a gene. Germline assignment: CDR1 SGHRS and CDR2 YFSETQ. The CDR3 spans 16 residues. The CDR3 DNA reads as TGCGCCAGCAGCTTGGTCGGGATTAGCGGGCAAGAGACCCAGTACTTC. It codes for CASSLVGISGQETQYF. The variable domain in full, with the rest retrieved from reference TRBV5-1 and TRBJ2-5, is KAGVTQTPRYLIKTRGQQVTLSCSPISGHRSVSWYQQTPGQGLQFLFEYFSETQRNKGNFPGRFSGRQFSNSRSEMNVSTLELGDSALYLCASSLVGISGQETQYFGPGTRLLVL.

This clonotype was detected ten times or more. The chain couples TRBV6-5 to TRBJ2-5; D is unresolved. The germline gives CDR1 MNHEY, CDR2 SVGAGI. V lost 5 bases and J lost 4, with 11 bases in between. There are 13 residues in the CDR3. The DNA for the CDR3 is TGTGCCAGCAGTCCCTCGACCGCAGAGACCCAGTACTTC. The encoded protein is CASSPSTAETQYF.

J is TRBJ2-7 and V is TRBV5-5; 7 bases agree with TRBD1. V was pared by 0 bases and J by 0 bases, with 6 bases of the junction left unmatched. CDR3 length: 16 amino acids. In germline, CDR1 is SGHKS, CDR2 YYEKEE (reference sequence). CDR3 DNA sequence: TGTGCCAGCAGCTTGGATTGGGACAGAACCTCCTACGAGCAGTACTTC. Translation gives CASSLDWDRTSYEQYF.

This clonotype was picked up many times. The V call is TRBV27, the J call TRBJ1-1, with a tentative D call TRBD1 (5 bases). Trimming pared 5 bases from V and 3 bases from J, leaving 19 bases between. CDR1 is MNHEY and CDR2 is SMNVEV in the germline V gene (reference sequence). CDR3 size: 16 residues. In DNA, the CDR3 is TGTGCCAGCAGTCCCTTCCCCCCAGGGTCGGACACTGAAGCTTTCTTT. It translates to CASSPFPPGSDTEAFF.

A few counts support this clonotype. The chain couples TRBV5-5 to TRBJ2-5; TRBD1 is a possible D gene (6 bases). The V gene lost 4 bases and the J gene lost 5 bases, with 15 bases spanning the gap. The CDR3 has 14 residues. Germline V CDR1 and CDR2: SGHKS, YYEKEE (reference sequence). The CDR3 sequence: CASSIPGVGETQYF. As DNA, the CDR3 is TGTGCCAGCAGCATCCCAGGGGTGGGGGAGACCCAGTACTTC.

This clonotype was seen a few times. The chain recombines TRBV6-1 with TRBJ2-7; 7 bases line up with TRBD1. V was clipped by 6 bases and J by 2 bases; unmatched bases: 10. Germline-derived CDR1 and CDR2 are MNHNS and SASEGT. The CDR3 is 15 amino acids. The CDR3 spells CASSTDRAVPYEQYF. The CDR3 DNA reads TGTGCCAGCAGCACCGACAGGGCGGTGCCCTACGAGCAGTACTTC.

V usage is TRBV6-2 or TRBV6-3 and J usage is TRBJ2-2, with D maybe TRBD1 (6 bases). Germline CDR1 reads MNHEY; CDR2 reads SVGEGT. Trimming took 6 bases from V and 3 from J, leaving 17 bases between them. This CDR3 is 16 amino acids long. CDR3 nucleotides: TGTGCCAGCAGAAAAACAGGGTATTCAGACACCGGGGAGCTGTTTTTT. Its protein product is CASRKTGYSDTGELFF.

The gene calls are TRBV6-1 and TRBJ2-7, with 13 bases aligning to TRBD2. This CDR3 comprises 16 residues. CDR1 MNHNS and CDR2 SASEGT come from the germline V gene. The ends lost 4 bases at V and 2 bases at J; junction bases unmatched: 5. CDR3 residues: CASSGLAGGRTYEQYF. CDR3 sequence (DNA): TGTGCCAGCAGTGGACTAGCGGGGGGCCGAACCTACGAGCAGTACTTC.

The V gene is TRBV4-2, the J gene TRBJ2-4, with a weak D call TRBD2 (5 bases). V lost 0 bases, J lost 2 bases, and 11 bases lay in between. The CDR3 consists of 16 residues. Germline V gives CDR1 LGHNA, CDR2 YNFKEQ. Written as DNA, the CDR3 is TGTGCCAGCAGCCAAGAGGGAAGCGGCCCCAAAAACATTCAGTACTTC. Its protein product is CASSQEGSGPKNIQYF.

The chain combines TRBV27 with TRBJ2-5; no definite D call. The V end was cut by 2 bases, the J end by 3 bases, with 22 bases between. This CDR3 comprises 18 residues. Germline values: CDR1 MNHEY, CDR2 SMNVEV (reference sequence). CDR3 sequence (DNA): TGTGCCAGCAGTTTAAATCCGTTACCCCTCAGATTAAAAGAGACCCAGTACTTC. Translation gives CASSLNPLPLRLKETQYF.

There are many counts of this clonotype. V is TRBV11-2 and J is TRBJ2-5; possibly TRBD2 for D (5 bases). V was shortened by 4 bases and J by 1 base, with 19 bases between the two germline ends. Germline lookup yields CDR1 SGHAT and CDR2 FQNNGV. There are 17 residues in the CDR3. The CDR3 spells CASSYKLPAEIQETQYF. CDR3 coding DNA: TGTGCCAGCAGCTACAAATTGCCAGCGGAAATCCAAGAGACCCAGTACTTC.

The genes are TRBV5-6 and TRBJ2-1; weak D call: TRBD1 (6 bases). The germline V gene encodes CDR1 SGHDT and CDR2 YYEEEE. Trimming removed 2 bases from V and 5 bases from J, with 14 bases in between. There are 15 residues in the CDR3. The CDR3 region has the DNA TGTGCCAGCAGCTTAGTACAGGGTAGTAACAATGAGCAGTTCTTC. It translates to CASSLVQGSNNEQFF.

This clonotype appeared once. Possible read error: a much larger clone is one base away. The V and J genes are TRBV5-1 and TRBJ2-6; no definite D call. The CDR3 is 15 amino acids. Germline lookup yields CDR1 SGHRS and CDR2 YFSETQ. The V and J ends lost 7 bases and 0 bases respectively, with 11 bases between them. CDR3 sequence reads: CASGHSVSGANVLTF. The CDR3 DNA is TGCGCCAGCGGCCACTCCGTCTCTGGGGCCAACGTCCTGACTTTC.

This clonotype was recorded a few times. J is TRBJ1-5 and V is TRBV5-1; perhaps TRBD1 as D (5 bases). Germline V gene data show CDR1 as SGHRS and CDR2 as YFSETQ. The germline V and J ends were trimmed by 0 bases and 2 bases, with 9 bases remaining between them. The CDR3 runs to 15 residues. The CDR3 spells CASSLGGYGNQPQHF. Written as DNA, the CDR3 is TGCGCCAGCAGCTTGGGGGGGTATGGCAATCAGCCCCAGCATTTT.

This clonotype appeared many times. V usage is TRBV30 and J usage is TRBJ1-1; no clear D. The V end lost 7 bases, the J end lost 8 bases, and 20 bases lay between the germline ends. Germline V CDR1 and CDR2: GTSNPN, SVGIG (reference sequence). CDR3 length: 13 amino acids. The CDR3 spells CASRLDPWREAFF. The CDR3 nucleotides read TGTGCCTCCAGACTCGACCCGTGGAGAGAAGCTTTCTTT.